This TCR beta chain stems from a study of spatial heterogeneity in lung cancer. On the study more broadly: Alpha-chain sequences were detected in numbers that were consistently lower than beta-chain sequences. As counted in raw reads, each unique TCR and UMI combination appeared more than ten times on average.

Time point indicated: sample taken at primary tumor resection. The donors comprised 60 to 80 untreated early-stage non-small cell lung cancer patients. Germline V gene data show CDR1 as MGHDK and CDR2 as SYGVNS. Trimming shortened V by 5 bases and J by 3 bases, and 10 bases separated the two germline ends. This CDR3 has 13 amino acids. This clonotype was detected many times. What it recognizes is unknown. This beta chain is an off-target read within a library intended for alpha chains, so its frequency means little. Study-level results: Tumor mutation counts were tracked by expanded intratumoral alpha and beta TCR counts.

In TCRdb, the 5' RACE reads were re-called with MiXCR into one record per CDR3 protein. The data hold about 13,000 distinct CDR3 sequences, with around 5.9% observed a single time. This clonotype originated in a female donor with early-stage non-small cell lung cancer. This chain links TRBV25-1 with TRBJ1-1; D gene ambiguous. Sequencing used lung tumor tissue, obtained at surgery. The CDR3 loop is CASSSGRHTEAFF. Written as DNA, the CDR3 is TGTGCCAGCAGTAGCGGGCGGCACACTGAAGCTTTCTTT.